The following is a T cell receptor (beta chain) sequence with its context. Antigen: not known. This entry belongs to a study of siplizumab effects on memory and regulatory T cells. The data were produced by immunoSEQ multiplex PCR, yet TCRdb's version contains in-frame clones alone and is incomplete. This table holds about 99,000 clones, 93% found once. Study results and caveats: It was never confirmed that proliferating Tregs from siplizumab cultures were suppressive. The alloreactive clones that mapped to unstimulated subsets made up only a minor fraction.

V dropped 5 bases and J dropped 8 bases, with 24 bases sitting between them. This CDR3 has 16 residues. Germline assignment: CDR1 SGHAT and CDR2 FQNNGV. This TCR was sampled from a human donor in good health. This chain joins TRBV11-2 and TRBJ1-2; tentative D call: TRBD1 (6 bases). Sample: Tregs sorted from blood. The chain's CDR3 is CASSPRQERPLRGYTF. The DNA for the CDR3 is TGTGCCAGCAGCCCGAGACAGGAGAGACCCTTACGGGGCTACACCTTC.